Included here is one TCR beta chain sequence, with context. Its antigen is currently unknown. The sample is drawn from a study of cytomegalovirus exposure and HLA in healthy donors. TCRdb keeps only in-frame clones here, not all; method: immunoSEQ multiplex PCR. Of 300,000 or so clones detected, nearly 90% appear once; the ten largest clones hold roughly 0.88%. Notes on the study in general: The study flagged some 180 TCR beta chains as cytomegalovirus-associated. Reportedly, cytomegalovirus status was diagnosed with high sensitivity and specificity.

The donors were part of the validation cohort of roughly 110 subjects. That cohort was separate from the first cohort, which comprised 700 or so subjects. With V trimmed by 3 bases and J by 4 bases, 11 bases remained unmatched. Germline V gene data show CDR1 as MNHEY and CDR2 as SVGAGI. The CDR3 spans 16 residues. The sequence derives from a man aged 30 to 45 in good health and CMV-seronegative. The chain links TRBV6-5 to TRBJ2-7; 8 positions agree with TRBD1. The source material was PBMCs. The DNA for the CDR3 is TGTGCCAGCAGTTATTTTAGGGACAGGAACTCTTACGAGCAGTACTTC. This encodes CASSYFRDRNSYEQYF.